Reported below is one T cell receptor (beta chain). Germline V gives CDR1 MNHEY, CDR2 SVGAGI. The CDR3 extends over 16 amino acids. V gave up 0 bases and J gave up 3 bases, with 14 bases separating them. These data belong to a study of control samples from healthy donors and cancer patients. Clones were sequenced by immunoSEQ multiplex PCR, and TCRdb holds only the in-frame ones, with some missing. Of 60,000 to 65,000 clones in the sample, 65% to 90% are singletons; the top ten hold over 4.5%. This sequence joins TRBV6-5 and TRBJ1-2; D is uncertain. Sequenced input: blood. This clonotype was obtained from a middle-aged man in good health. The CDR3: CASSYSLGKFDYGYTF. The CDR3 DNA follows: TGTGCCAGCAGTTACTCCTTGGGGAAGTTTGACTATGGCTACACCTTC.